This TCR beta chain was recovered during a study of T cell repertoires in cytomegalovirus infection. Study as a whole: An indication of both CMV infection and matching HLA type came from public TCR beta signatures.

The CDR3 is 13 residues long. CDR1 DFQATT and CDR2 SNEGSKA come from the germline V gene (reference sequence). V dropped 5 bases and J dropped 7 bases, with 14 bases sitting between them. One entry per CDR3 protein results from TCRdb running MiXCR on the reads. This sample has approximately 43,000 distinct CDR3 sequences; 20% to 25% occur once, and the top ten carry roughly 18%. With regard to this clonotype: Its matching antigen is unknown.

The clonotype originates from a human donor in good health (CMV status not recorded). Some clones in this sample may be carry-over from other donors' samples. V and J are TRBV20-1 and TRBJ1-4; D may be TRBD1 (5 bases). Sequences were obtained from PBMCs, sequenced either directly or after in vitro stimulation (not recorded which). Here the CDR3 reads CSAARGDREKLFF. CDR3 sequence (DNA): TGCAGTGCTGCTAGGGGAGATCGTGAAAAACTGTTTTTT.